This TCR beta chain derives from a study of regulatory T cells in long-lasting Graves disease. This clonotype was recorded many times. As yet, its antigen is unknown. Sequencing libraries for TCR beta were prepared with iRepertoire HTBI primers and Arm-PCR of CDR3 regions. TCRdb passed the multiplex PCR reads through MiXCR, listing each CDR3 protein once. The data show 560,000 or so distinct CDR3 sequences, with about 16% seen just once and approximately 12% held by the top ten. Whole-study results and caveats: With a small sample size, accuracy may have been reduced.

Time point here: newly diagnosed GD, antithyroid drugs for less than 3 months. From RNA extracted from PBMCs, the TCR library was made. The germline gives CDR1 MNHNS, CDR2 SASEGT. V was pared by 3 bases and J by 7 bases, with 15 bases between. CDR3 length: 14 amino acids. These data were also reused for a study on T cells in Graves' hyperthyroidism and ophthalmopathy.

The sample consisted of peripheral blood mononuclear cells (PBMCs), taken at new diagnosis, from a patient treated with antithyroid drugs. The chain combines TRBV6-1 with TRBJ2-5; D unresolved. The clonotype was recovered from a man aged 18 to 35 with Graves disease. The CDR3 sequence: CASSDLRSKATQYF. The CDR3 bases are TGTGCCAGCAGTGATTTGAGGTCTAAGGCGACCCAGTACTTC.